This is a list of T cell receptor beta chains from one sample in a study of T cell repertoires in cytomegalovirus infection. TCRdb reanalysed the reads using MiXCR and keeps one entry per CDR3 protein. The data show 830,000 or so distinct CDR3 sequences, about 33% seen once. Antigens for these TCRs are unknown. The source material was cultured CD8+ T cells from PBMCs, sampled from culture after CMV antigen stimulation. These receptors all come from a human donor in good health (CMV status not recorded). Some clones in this sample may be carry-over from other donors' samples. Both conserved end residues are trimmed from each CDR3.

J gene	V gene	CDR3 protein
TRBJ2-1	TRBV19	ASSSTANTYNEQF
TRBJ2-2	TRBV7-2	ASSLATSGAFLTGELF
TRBJ1-1	TRBV11-2	ASSLWDRGENTEAF
TRBJ1-1	TRBV7-2	ASSLGLRQGRSTEAF
NA	TRBV6-6	ASSRSGGAKSYNEQY
TRBJ2-1	TRBV28	ASSHGPGDYNEQF
TRBJ1-5	TRBV12-3/TRBV12-4	ASSFLAGDQPQH
TRBJ2-1	TRBV7-9	ASSPRQGIYNEQF
TRBJ1-3	TRBV7-9	ASSLSQDLVSGNTIY
TRBJ1-2	TRBV7-9	ASTQSPLYGYT
TRBJ1-2	TRBV7-9	ASRPRTGAHYGYT